This passage covers 16 T cell receptor beta chains from one sample sequenced in a study of blood T cell repertoires in COVID-19. Clones were read by immunoSEQ multiplex PCR, and TCRdb kept only the in-frame ones, dropping some. The sample includes 200,000 to 300,000 clones, around 88% of them seen just once. The specimen sequenced was PBMCs or T cells enriched from blood (not recorded which). These receptors were collected from a middle-aged woman with acute COVID-19.

This chain uses TRBV27 with TRBJ1-2; D might be TRBD1 (6 bases). This CDR3 has 12 residues. The ends were cut back, 5 bases at V and 2 bases at J, with 6 bases in the middle. CDR1 and CDR2 (germline): MNHEY, SMNVEV (reference sequence). The CDR3 nucleotides read TGTGCCAGCAGTCAGGGGAACTATGGCTACACCTTC. This translates into CASSQGNYGYTF.

The chain couples TRBV19 to TRBJ1-1, with D unclear. Between the trimmed V and J ends, which lost 3 bases and 4 bases, there was a span of 9 bases. Germline values: CDR1 LNHDA, CDR2 SQIVND (reference sequence). The CDR3 loop spans 13 amino acids. CDR3 region: CASSMGRRTEAFF. DNA for the CDR3: TGTGCCAGTAGTATGGGGAGGCGCACTGAAGCTTTCTTT.

The V gene is TRBV2, the J gene TRBJ2-6; 8 nucleotides agree with TRBD1. The CDR3 runs 15 residues. V was clipped by 6 bases and J by 2 bases; unmatched bases: 3. Germline V gene lookup returns CDR1 SNHLY and CDR2 FYNNEI. The CDR3 loop is CASRKQGAGANVLTF. As DNA, the CDR3 is TGTGCCAGCAGAAAACAGGGGGCTGGGGCCAACGTCCTGACTTTC.

CDR3 protein: CAIRTGAGNTIYF. The CDR3 DNA reads as TGTGCCATCAGGACAGGGGCTGGAAACACCATATATTTT. The chain employs TRBV10-3 and TRBJ1-3; TRBD1 matches at 8 bases. The CDR3 contains 13 residues. Germline lookup yields CDR1 ENHRY and CDR2 SYGVKD. Trimming removed 6 bases from V and 2 bases from J; junction bases left unmatched: 0.

Of note for this clone: Distinct nucleotide sequences in the sample also encode this CDR3. The genes are TRBV24-1 and TRBJ2-3; unclear D gene. The germline V gene encodes CDR1 KGHDR and CDR2 SFDVKD. The length of the CDR3 is 11 residues. V was shortened by 5 bases and J by 4 bases, with 3 bases between the two germline ends. For the CDR3, the DNA is TGTGCCACCAGTGTAGCAGATACGCAGTATTTT. It is translated as CATSVADTQYF.

This chain links TRBV27 with TRBJ2-3; 14 bases are shared with TRBD2. CDR1 is MNHEY, CDR2 SMNVEV, per germline (reference sequence). V gave up 6 bases and J gave up 6 bases; unmatched junction bases: 8. The CDR3 sequence is 16 residues long. The CDR3 sequence: CASSHRLAGGGDTQYF. The CDR3 region has the DNA TGTGCCAGCAGCCACAGACTAGCGGGAGGGGGTGATACGCAGTATTTT.

V gene TRBV7-9 combines with J gene TRBJ2-3; no firm D call. CDR3 size: 16 residues. Per germline, CDR1 SEHNR and CDR2 FQNEAQ (reference sequence). V lost 5 bases to trimming and J lost 2 bases, with 17 bases between them. The CDR3 loop reads CASSPRSPATTDTQYF. The DNA of the CDR3 is TGTGCCAGCAGCCCACGATCCCCAGCGACCACAGATACGCAGTATTTT.

The sample holds a few counts of this clone. The genes are TRBV28 and TRBJ1-5, with D perhaps TRBD1 (6 bases). The CDR3 totals 15 residues. The ends were cut back, 1 base at V and 6 bases at J, with 13 bases in the middle. The germline CDR1 and CDR2 sequences are MDHEN and SYDVKM. The CDR3 is CASSLSDRIRQPQHF. DNA for the CDR3: TGTGCCAGCAGTTTATCTGACAGGATCCGTCAGCCCCAGCATTTT.

The genes are TRBV19 and TRBJ2-7; 13 nucleotides agree with TRBD2. V gave up 3 bases and J gave up 5 bases; unmatched junction bases: 10. The CDR3 covers 17 residues. CDR1 is LNHDA and CDR2 is SQIVND in the germline V gene (reference sequence). CDR3 sequence reads: CASSIPKLAGGHHEQYV. As DNA, the CDR3 is TGTGCCAGTAGTATTCCAAAACTAGCGGGAGGGCATCACGAGCAGTACGTC.

This chain joins TRBV7-9 and TRBJ1-5; 7 nucleotides match TRBD1. The CDR3 runs 17 residues. Germline CDR1 is SEHNR and CDR2 is FQNEAQ (reference sequence). The V segment lost 3 bases and the J segment 5 bases; nucleotides outside the gene matches: 13. The CDR3 DNA follows: TGTGCCAGCAGCTTCCCGTTAGACAGGGCTAGGGATCAGCCCCAGCATTTT. It encodes CASSFPLDRARDQPQHF. Full variable domain (outside the CDR3, taken from reference TRBV7-9 and TRBJ1-5): DTGVSQNPRHKITKRGQNVTFRCDPISEHNRLYWYRQTLGQGPEFLTYFQNEAQLEKSRLLSDRFSAERPKGSFSTLEIQRTEQGDSAMYLCASSFPLDRARDQPQHFGDGTRLSIL.

The rearrangement uses TRBV30 and TRBJ2-3; 7 bases line up with TRBD2. Germline assignment: CDR1 GTSNPN and CDR2 SVGIG (reference sequence). V lost 0 bases and J lost 3; bases outside the gene matches: 6. The CDR3 extends over 15 amino acids. The CDR3, as DNA: TGTGCCTGGAGTGTACTGAGGGGAGGGACAGATACGCAGTATTTT. Amino acids: CAWSVLRGGTDTQYF.

The V and J genes are TRBV7-9 and TRBJ2-1; D remains ambiguous. This CDR3 region has 14 residues. Trimming stripped 5 bases from V and 3 bases from J, with 11 bases between. Germline-derived CDR1 and CDR2 are SEHNR and FQNEAQ (reference sequence). In DNA, the CDR3 is TGTGCCAGCAGCCCGACCAGGAACTACAATGAGCAGTTCTTC. Its translation is CASSPTRNYNEQFF. Combining the CDR3 with reference TRBV7-9 and TRBJ2-1 gives the whole variable domain DTGVSQNPRHKITKRGQNVTFRCDPISEHNRLYWYRQTLGQGPEFLTYFQNEAQLEKSRLLSDRFSAERPKGSFSTLEIQRTEQGDSAMYLCASSPTRNYNEQFFGPGTRLTVL.

This chain connects TRBV6-5 to TRBJ1-5, with D unclear. V lost 2 bases and J 0 bases, leaving 8 bases between the germline ends. The CDR3 consists of 15 residues. Germline assignment: CDR1 MNHEY and CDR2 SVGAGI. CDR3: CASSYEDYSNQPQHF. CDR3 sequence (DNA): TGTGCCAGCAGTTACGAGGATTATAGCAATCAGCCCCAGCATTTT.

This chain joins TRBV5-4 and TRBJ2-2; 8 bases agree with TRBD2. The V gene end was trimmed by 1 base and the J gene end by 4 bases; junction bases not matched to a gene: 6. This CDR3 contains 16 residues. Germline values: CDR1 SGHNT, CDR2 YYREEE (reference sequence). The CDR3 coding sequence is TGTGCCAGCAGCTTGAAGCGGGAGAAGACCACCGGGGAGCTGTTTTTT. Protein product: CASSLKREKTTGELFF.

This chain links TRBV10-1 with TRBJ1-1; possible D gene TRBD1, 5 bases. V was pared by 5 bases and J by 5 bases, with 9 bases between. The CDR3 loop spans 12 amino acids. Germline V gene data show CDR1 as WNHNN and CDR2 as SYGVQD (reference sequence). CDR3 sequence reads: CASSSGFTEAFF. The CDR3 bases are TGCGCCAGCAGTTCAGGGTTTACTGAAGCTTTCTTT.

This chain connects TRBV24-1 to TRBJ1-1; D possibly corresponds to TRBD1 (6 bases). The V and J ends lost 7 bases and 5 bases respectively, with 16 bases between them. Germline V gene lookup returns CDR1 KGHDR and CDR2 SFDVKD. This CDR3 spans 14 amino acids. CDR3 nucleotides: TGTGCCACCAGAGGGGCAGGGGATGAAACTGAAGCTTTCTTT. Its protein is CATRGAGDETEAFF.